This T cell receptor (beta chain) was recovered during a study of PD-L1 blockade in urothelial cancer. In the study overall: Timepoints chosen for blood analysis were 3 weeks (second dose) and 6 weeks after treatment start. General study results and limits: Tumor-associated blood clones were expanded more by durable-benefit patients at 3 weeks.

Profiled with immunoSEQ multiplex PCR; TCRdb holds only in-frame clones, not every one. The sample has roughly 49,000 clones, around 90% seen once. On this clone: The antigen remains unidentified.

This CDR3 has 14 residues. CDR1 is MNHEY and CDR2 is SVGAGI in the germline V gene. V shed 5 bases, J shed 6 bases, and the junction held 8 bases outside the gene matches. The gene calls are TRBV6-5 and TRBJ1-2, with 8 bases aligning to TRBD1. The material was PBMCs, obtained around atezolizumab (anti-PD-L1) treatment. The TCR comes from a man in his sixties with urothelial cancer. The CDR3 region has the DNA TGTGCCAGCAGTCAGGACAGGGAACCCGATGGCTACACCTTC. Protein: CASSQDREPDGYTF.